This T cell receptor beta chain was found in a study of blood T cell repertoires in COVID-19. At the level of the study: Researchers got acute and convalescent COVID-19 samples from the United States, Italy and Spain. PBMCs, B-cell-depleted T cells, or T cells provided the cDNA or gDNA that made up the material.

Study processing details: Estimation of nucleated cell counts was performed using reference gene primer amplification. The assay was immunoSEQ multiplex PCR, and TCRdb's table has in-frame clones only and misses some. D and trimming were read from the DNA, whereas the V and J calls and clone size are those reported in that table. The table shows some 40,000 clones, with around four fifths occurring only once. The CDR3 covers 15 residues. Germline CDR1 reads LNHDA; CDR2 reads SQIVND (reference sequence). V lost 9 bases and J 0 bases, leaving 17 bases between the germline ends. This chain links TRBV19 with TRBJ1-2; D is possibly TRBD1 (5 bases). This sequence was found in a man aged 65 to 79 with acute or convalescent COVID-19. The sequencing input was peripheral blood. In DNA form, the CDR3 reads TGTGCCAGCGTAATAGACAGTAATTCTAACTATGGCTACACCTTC. Amino acid sequence: CASVIDSNSNYGYTF.